This T cell receptor (beta chain) emerged from a study of blood T cell repertoires in COVID-19 (dated by TCRdb to 2018 to 2020). About the investigation overall: The collaborator samples originated in the United States, Italy and Spain and spanned the acute and convalescent phases of COVID-19. The material from the prospective study consisted of cDNA or gDNA derived from T cells, B-cell-depleted T cells, or PBMCs. Subjects who had been exposed to COVID-19, were actively infected with it, or had recovered from it provided the deeply sampled blood TCRbeta repertoires that made up the dataset. The repertoires were released in a freely available public database intended as a resource for research on the immune response to SARS-CoV-2. Samples came from the ongoing ImmuneRACE study (first 160 participants) plus 1,254 subjects from 6 global collaborators. Sample metadata almost always included a de-identified subject ID, COVID-19 status, age in years and sex. Where available, HLA class I and class II types were obtained from metadata supplied by the sample provider rather than from assay-based typing.

Overall results and qualifications from the work: The amount of clinical and demographic metadata varied by source and participant and was provided uncurated.

Turning to this clone: No antigen is known for it. No much larger clone exists at a distance of one base, and base qualities are not known.

The collaborating institutions used their own protocols to collect whole blood in K2EDTA tubes. For TCRbeta analysis, collaborators shipped samples in one of three forms: frozen whole blood, isolated PBMCs, or DNA extracted from either of those sample types. The immunoSEQ Assay, a bias-controlled multiplex PCR, was used to amplify TCRbeta CDR3 regions from genomic DNA. Regarding the original processing steps: Nucleated cell counts per sample were estimated from amplification of reference gene primers within the assay. To quantify the absolute abundance of each unique TCRbeta CDR3 rearrangement, sequence reads were collapsed and filtered. Productive Simpson clonality was computed per sample as the square root of Simpson's diversity index over productive rearrangements. The immuneACCESS repertoire file appears here via TCRdb, limited to in-frame rearrangements. These files lack a portion of the clones; in checked studies, under half of the deficit traces to unresolved V genes, and the cause of the others is not known. V and J calls and clone size are given by that table; D and trimming were obtained from the DNA. A total of around 150,000 clones appear in this sample, around four fifths of them only once. Approximately 21% of the sample is held by the ten biggest clonotypes.

The germline V gene provides CDR1 MDHEN and CDR2 SYDVKM. Reading from cysteine to phenylalanine, the CDR3 counts 17 amino acids. Only the CDR3 portion is preserved as DNA: 51 bases, with reading frame beginning at the first base. Between the V and J ends, shortened by 2 bases and 5 bases respectively, the junction contains 21 bases. This TCR was sampled from an elderly woman with acute or convalescent COVID-19. The sequenced sample was peripheral blood. This chain joins TRBV28 to TRBJ1-1; the D gene is perhaps TRBD1, on 5 matching bases. The CDR3 has the sequence CASSLRIRRGRRTEAFF. In nucleotides, the sequence is TGTGCCAGCAGTTTAAGGATTCGGAGGGGAAGGAGGACTGAAGCTTTCTTT.